Sequencing of this TCR beta chain was carried out in a study of blood T cell repertoires in COVID-19. Across the study: Donors in the United States, Italy and Spain gave samples during acute or convalescent COVID-19.

Produced via immunoSEQ multiplex PCR; TCRdb's table is partial and in-frame only. The sample carries 80,000 to 100,000 clones, roughly 87% recorded once. Germline V CDR1 and CDR2: SNHLY, FYNNEI. The V end lost 2 bases, the J end lost 2 bases, and 6 bases lay between the germline ends. This CDR3 has 13 amino acids. Sequenced input: peripheral blood. The receptor was derived from a man aged 70-80 years with acute or convalescent COVID-19. The gene calls are TRBV2 and TRBJ1-1, with D perhaps TRBD1 (5 bases). The chain's CDR3 is CASSEQGNTEAFF. CDR3 in DNA: TGTGCCAGCAGTGAACAGGGTAACACTGAAGCTTTCTTT. The full variable domain, in which reference TRBV2 and TRBJ1-1 provide the parts outside the CDR3, is EPEVTQTPSHQVTQMGQEVILRCVPISNHLYFYWYRQILGQKVEFLVSFYNNEISEKSEIFDDQFSVERPDGSNFTLKIRSTKLEDSAMYFCASSEQGNTEAFFGQGTRLTVV.